Listed below are T cell receptor beta chains from one sample, sequenced in a study of beta chain features in type 1 diabetes. Clones were sequenced by immunoSEQ multiplex PCR, and TCRdb holds only the in-frame ones, with some missing. The sample lists 390,000 or so clones; about 15% were seen once. Specimen: naive CD4+ T cells from blood. The receptors derive from a young man in good health. Each CDR3 is given with its conserved first and last residue. Fields, in order: V gene, clone size, J gene, D gene, CDR3 protein, CDR3 DNA. D genes are given only for firm matches. Where a row states a size, it is once, few, many or the class of an expanded clone; other rows omit it.

v_call: TRBV7-2
clone_size: NA
j_call: TRBJ2-7
d_call: TRBD2
cdr3_aa: CASSSAGGLYEQYF
cdr3_nt: TGTGCCAGCAGCTCAGCGGGGGGGCTCTACGAGCAGTACTTC

v_call: TRBV20-1
clone_size: few
j_call: TRBJ2-1
d_call: NA
cdr3_aa: CSARGYNEQFF
cdr3_nt: TGCAGTGCTAGAGGCTACAATGAGCAGTTCTTC

v_call: TRBV15
clone_size: NA
j_call: TRBJ1-6
d_call: NA
cdr3_aa: CATSRASNSPLHF
cdr3_nt: TGTGCCACCAGCAGAGCGTCTAATTCACCCCTCCACTTT

v_call: TRBV29-1
clone_size: few
j_call: TRBJ2-6
d_call: TRBD2
cdr3_aa: CSVGGGSGANVLTF
cdr3_nt: TGCAGCGTCGGGGGGGGCTCTGGGGCCAACGTCCTGACTTTC

v_call: TRBV5-6
clone_size: few
j_call: TRBJ1-1
d_call: NA
cdr3_aa: CASSLAQGVGAFF
cdr3_nt: TGTGCCAGCAGCTTGGCGCAGGGCGTTGGTGCTTTCTTT

v_call: TRBV2
clone_size: NA
j_call: TRBJ1-5
d_call: TRBD1
cdr3_aa: CASSVTPRDRGNQPQHF
cdr3_nt: TGTGCCAGCAGCGTCACTCCCCGGGACAGGGGTAATCAGCCCCAGCATTTT

v_call: TRBV30
clone_size: many
j_call: TRBJ1-2
d_call: NA
cdr3_aa: CAWGEVGYTF
cdr3_nt: TGTGCCTGGGGCGAGGTGGGCTACACCTTC

v_call: TRBV9
clone_size: NA
j_call: TRBJ1-5
d_call: NA
cdr3_aa: CASSVDQNQPQHF
cdr3_nt: TGTGCCAGCAGCGTAGACCAGAATCAGCCCCAGCATTTT

v_call: TRBV19
clone_size: NA
j_call: TRBJ2-5
d_call: NA
cdr3_aa: CASSMALLGGQETQYF
cdr3_nt: TGTGCCAGTAGTATGGCCCTCCTTGGGGGCCAAGAGACCCAGTACTTC

v_call: TRBV6-1
clone_size: NA
j_call: TRBJ2-7
d_call: TRBD1
cdr3_aa: CASNRDRDYEQYF
cdr3_nt: TGTGCCAGCAATCGGGACAGGGACTACGAGCAGTACTTC

v_call: TRBV29-1
clone_size: NA
j_call: TRBJ2-1
d_call: TRBD2
cdr3_aa: CSVVSGSINEQFF
cdr3_nt: TGCAGCGTTGTTAGCGGGAGTATCAATGAGCAGTTCTTC

v_call: TRBV2
clone_size: few
j_call: TRBJ1-5
d_call: TRBD1
cdr3_aa: CASSAVLQGDPQHF
cdr3_nt: TGTGCCAGCAGTGCGGTGCTACAGGGGGATCCCCAGCATTTT

v_call: TRBV19
clone_size: NA
j_call: TRBJ2-1
d_call: TRBD1
cdr3_aa: CASSYRGNEQFF
cdr3_nt: TGTGCCAGCTCCTACAGGGGCAATGAGCAGTTCTTC

v_call: TRBV5-6
clone_size: few
j_call: TRBJ1-5
d_call: NA
cdr3_aa: CASSLQGRGAREPQHF
cdr3_nt: TGTGCCAGCAGCTTACAGGGACGCGGGGCAAGAGAACCCCAGCATTTT

v_call: TRBV30
clone_size: many
j_call: TRBJ1-5
d_call: NA
cdr3_aa: CAWSGQSNQPQHF
cdr3_nt: TGTGCCTGGAGCGGACAGTCAAATCAGCCCCAGCATTTT

v_call: TRBV29-1
clone_size: NA
j_call: TRBJ1-5
d_call: NA
cdr3_aa: CSVGNNQPQHF
cdr3_nt: TGCAGCGTGGGTAACAATCAGCCCCAGCATTTT

v_call: TRBV29-1
clone_size: few
j_call: TRBJ1-1
d_call: TRBD1
cdr3_aa: CSVDRGLMNTEAFF
cdr3_nt: TGCAGCGTTGACAGGGGGCTCATGAACACTGAAGCTTTCTTT

v_call: TRBV30
clone_size: few
j_call: TRBJ2-1
d_call: TRBD2
cdr3_aa: CAWRQTGTSGSGEQFF
cdr3_nt: TGTGCCTGGAGGCAGACCGGGACTAGCGGGAGTGGTGAGCAGTTCTTC

v_call: TRBV11-3
clone_size: few
j_call: TRBJ2-3
d_call: NA
cdr3_aa: CASSHRRGTDTQYF
cdr3_nt: TGTGCCAGCAGCCACCGGCGCGGCACAGATACGCAGTATTTT

v_call: TRBV6-6
clone_size: few
j_call: TRBJ1-2
d_call: NA
cdr3_aa: CASTHRLGYTF
cdr3_nt: TGTGCCAGCACCCACCGGTTGGGCTACACCTTC

v_call: TRBV7-2
clone_size: NA
j_call: TRBJ1-4
d_call: NA
cdr3_aa: CASSYGHATNEKLFF
cdr3_nt: TGTGCCAGCAGTTACGGACACGCAACTAATGAAAAACTGTTTTTT

v_call: TRBV7-2
clone_size: few
j_call: TRBJ2-5
d_call: TRBD2
cdr3_aa: CASRGGGGQETQYF
cdr3_nt: TGTGCCAGCAGAGGTGGGGGGGGACAAGAGACCCAGTACTTC

v_call: TRBV4-2
clone_size: NA
j_call: TRBJ2-5
d_call: TRBD2
cdr3_aa: CASSQDGGGGSPQETQYF
cdr3_nt: TGTGCCAGCAGCCAAGATGGTGGCGGGGGGAGTCCTCAAGAGACCCAGTACTTC

v_call: TRBV5-1
clone_size: few
j_call: TRBJ2-5
d_call: NA
cdr3_aa: CASSLEGRETQYF
cdr3_nt: TGCGCCAGCAGCTTGGAAGGGAGGGAGACCCAGTACTTC

v_call: TRBV4-1
clone_size: few
j_call: TRBJ2-5
d_call: TRBD2
cdr3_aa: CASSQVAGRGTQYF
cdr3_nt: TGCGCCAGCAGCCAAGTGGCAGGGAGGGGGACCCAGTACTTC

v_call: TRBV27
clone_size: once
j_call: TRBJ2-5
d_call: TRBD2
cdr3_aa: CASRAGSPLQETQYF
cdr3_nt: TGTGCCAGCAGAGCGGGATCACCCCTGCAAGAGACCCAGTACTTC

v_call: TRBV2
clone_size: few
j_call: TRBJ2-2
d_call: NA
cdr3_aa: CASSRDTTGELFF
cdr3_nt: TGTGCCAGCAGTCGGGATACTACCGGGGAGCTGTTTTTT

v_call: TRBV4-1
clone_size: NA
j_call: TRBJ2-5
d_call: TRBD2
cdr3_aa: CASSQEGGGGETQYF
cdr3_nt: TGCGCCAGCAGCCAAGAAGGTGGCGGGGGGGAGACCCAGTACTTC

v_call: TRBV7-2
clone_size: few
j_call: TRBJ2-7
d_call: NA
cdr3_aa: CASSKQGDLLFSYEQYF
cdr3_nt: TGTGCCAGCAGCAAACAGGGTGATCTTCTCTTTTCCTACGAGCAGTACTTC

v_call: TRBV14
clone_size: many
j_call: TRBJ2-1
d_call: TRBD2
cdr3_aa: CASSRAGVKEQFF
cdr3_nt: TGTGCCAGCAGCCGGGCGGGAGTAAAGGAGCAGTTCTTC

v_call: TRBV7-8
clone_size: NA
j_call: TRBJ2-1
d_call: NA
cdr3_aa: CASSLVSHLRYEQFF
cdr3_nt: TGTGCCAGCAGCTTAGTTTCCCACCTTAGGTATGAGCAGTTCTTC

v_call: TRBV19
clone_size: few
j_call: TRBJ2-5
d_call: TRBD1
cdr3_aa: CASSIRDRERETQYF
cdr3_nt: TGTGCCAGTAGTATCCGGGACAGAGAGCGAGAGACCCAGTACTTC

v_call: TRBV20-1
clone_size: NA
j_call: TRBJ2-7
d_call: TRBD1
cdr3_aa: CSAVTGLEQYF
cdr3_nt: TGCAGTGCAGTGACAGGGTTGGAGCAGTACTTC

v_call: TRBV10-3
clone_size: few
j_call: TRBJ2-2
d_call: TRBD2
cdr3_aa: CAISERGGTNTGELFF
cdr3_nt: TGTGCCATCAGTGAGCGCGGGGGGACGAACACCGGGGAGCTGTTTTTT

v_call: TRBV10-2
clone_size: NA
j_call: TRBJ2-5
d_call: NA
cdr3_aa: CASTTGGTQYF
cdr3_nt: TGCGCCAGCACGACCGGAGGGACCCAGTACTTC

v_call: TRBV2
clone_size: few
j_call: TRBJ2-3
d_call: NA
cdr3_aa: CASSERGLSDTQYF
cdr3_nt: TGTGCCAGCAGTGAACGAGGTTTGTCAGATACGCAGTATTTT

v_call: TRBV13
clone_size: NA
j_call: TRBJ2-3
d_call: NA
cdr3_aa: CASRVTGPADTQYF
cdr3_nt: TGTGCCAGCAGAGTCACCGGCCCAGCAGATACGCAGTATTTT

v_call: TRBV9
clone_size: NA
j_call: TRBJ2-7
d_call: NA
cdr3_aa: CASSVAEGSYEQYF
cdr3_nt: TGTGCCAGCAGCGTAGCGGAAGGCTCCTACGAGCAGTACTTC

v_call: TRBV13
clone_size: few
j_call: TRBJ1-1
d_call: NA
cdr3_aa: CASSLSPNTEAFF
cdr3_nt: TGTGCCAGCAGCTTATCCCCGAACACTGAAGCTTTCTTT

v_call: TRBV7-3
clone_size: few
j_call: TRBJ2-2
d_call: NA
cdr3_aa: CASSPLQGGSNTGELFF
cdr3_nt: TGTGCCAGCAGCCCGCTACAGGGCGGCAGCAACACCGGGGAGCTGTTTTTT

v_call: TRBV4-1
clone_size: NA
j_call: TRBJ2-7
d_call: NA
cdr3_aa: CASSQADVLEISYEQYF
cdr3_nt: TGCGCCAGCAGCCAAGCTGATGTTCTTGAAATCTCCTACGAGCAGTACTTC

v_call: TRBV14
clone_size: few
j_call: TRBJ2-7
d_call: NA
cdr3_aa: CASSQDWAYEQYF
cdr3_nt: TGTGCCAGCAGCCAAGATTGGGCCTACGAGCAGTACTTC

v_call: TRBV23-1
clone_size: few
j_call: TRBJ1-5
d_call: NA
cdr3_aa: CASSQSTEISNQPQHF
cdr3_nt: TGCGCCAGCAGTCAATCTACGGAGATTAGCAATCAGCCCCAGCATTTT

v_call: TRBV29-1
clone_size: many
j_call: TRBJ2-6
d_call: TRBD2
cdr3_aa: CSAREAGANVLTF
cdr3_nt: TGCAGCGCCCGGGAGGCTGGGGCCAACGTCCTGACTTTC

v_call: TRBV18
clone_size: few
j_call: TRBJ2-1
d_call: TRBD2
cdr3_aa: CASSPRLAGNNEQFF
cdr3_nt: TGTGCCAGCTCACCGAGACTAGCTGGGAACAATGAGCAGTTCTTC

v_call: TRBV27
clone_size: few
j_call: TRBJ2-3
d_call: NA
cdr3_aa: CASRSRWADTQYF
cdr3_nt: TGTGCCAGCAGGAGTCGGTGGGCAGATACGCAGTATTTT

v_call: TRBV29-1
clone_size: NA
j_call: TRBJ2-4
d_call: TRBD1
cdr3_aa: CSAVQGSVLRDSRRAVIQYF
cdr3_nt: TGCAGCGCCGTTCAGGGGTCGGTCCTCCGGGACAGTCGCAGGGCTGTCATTCAGTACTTC

v_call: TRBV9
clone_size: NA
j_call: TRBJ1-2
d_call: NA
cdr3_aa: CASSVEPGRLYGYTF
cdr3_nt: TGTGCCAGCAGCGTAGAGCCGGGACGGCTCTATGGCTACACCTTC

v_call: TRBV13
clone_size: once
j_call: TRBJ2-7
d_call: NA
cdr3_aa: CASSLRASIDRAYEQYF
cdr3_nt: TGTGCCAGCAGCTTAAGGGCCAGCATAGATCGGGCCTACGAGCAGTACTTC

v_call: TRBV11-2
clone_size: few
j_call: TRBJ2-1
d_call: NA
cdr3_aa: CASSLDSPEQFF
cdr3_nt: TGTGCCAGCAGCTTGGACAGCCCTGAGCAGTTCTTC

v_call: TRBV28
clone_size: NA
j_call: TRBJ1-1
d_call: NA
cdr3_aa: CASEVNTEAFF
cdr3_nt: TGTGCCAGCGAGGTGAACACTGAAGCTTTCTTT

v_call: TRBV7-9
clone_size: NA
j_call: TRBJ2-1
d_call: NA
cdr3_aa: CASSCNYCEQFF
cdr3_nt: TGTGCCAGCAGCTGCAACTATTGTGAGCAGTTCTTC

v_call: TRBV5-1
clone_size: few
j_call: TRBJ2-2
d_call: TRBD1
cdr3_aa: CASSWTGPNTGELFF
cdr3_nt: TGCGCCAGCAGCTGGACAGGGCCCAACACCGGGGAGCTGTTTTTT

v_call: TRBV7-9
clone_size: NA
j_call: TRBJ2-2
d_call: NA
cdr3_aa: CASSPGSNTGELFF
cdr3_nt: TGTGCCAGCAGCCCCGGATCGAACACCGGGGAGCTGTTTTTT